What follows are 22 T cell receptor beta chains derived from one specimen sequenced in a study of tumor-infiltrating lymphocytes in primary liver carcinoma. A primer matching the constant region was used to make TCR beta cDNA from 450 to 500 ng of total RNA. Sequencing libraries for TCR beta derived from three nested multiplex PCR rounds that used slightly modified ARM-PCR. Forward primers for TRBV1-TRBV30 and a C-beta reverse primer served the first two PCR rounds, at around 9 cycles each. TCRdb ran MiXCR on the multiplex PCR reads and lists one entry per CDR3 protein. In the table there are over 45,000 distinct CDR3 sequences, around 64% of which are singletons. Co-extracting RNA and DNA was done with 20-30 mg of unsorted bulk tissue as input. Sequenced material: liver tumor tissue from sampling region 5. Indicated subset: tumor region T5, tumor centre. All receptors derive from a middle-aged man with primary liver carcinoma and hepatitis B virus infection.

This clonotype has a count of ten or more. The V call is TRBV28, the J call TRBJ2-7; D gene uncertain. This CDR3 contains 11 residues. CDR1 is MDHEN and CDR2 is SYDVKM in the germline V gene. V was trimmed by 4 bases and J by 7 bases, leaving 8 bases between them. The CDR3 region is CASSSAVEQYF. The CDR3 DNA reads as TGTGCCAGCAGTTCCGCCGTGGAGCAGTACTTC. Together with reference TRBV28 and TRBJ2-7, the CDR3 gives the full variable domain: DVKVTQSSRYLVKRTGEKVFLECVQDMDHENMFWYRQDPGLGLRLIYFSYDVKMKEKGDIPEGYSVSREKKERFSLILESASTNQTSMYLCASSSAVEQYFGPGTRLTVT.

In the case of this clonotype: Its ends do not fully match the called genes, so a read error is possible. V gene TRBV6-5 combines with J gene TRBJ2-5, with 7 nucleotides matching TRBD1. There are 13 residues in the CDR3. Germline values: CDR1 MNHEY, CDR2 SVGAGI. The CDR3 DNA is TGTGCCAGCCATCGACAGGGTCAAGATACCCAGCACTTC. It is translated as CASHRQGQDTQHF.

The CDR3 DNA is TGTGCCAGCAGTTTATCGCCAGACCCCAGGGGAGGCAGCGTCTACGAGCAGTACTTC. This gives the protein CASSLSPDPRGGSVYEQYF. The rearrangement uses TRBV28 and TRBJ2-7; either TRBD1 or TRBD2 may fit D (6 bases each). V shed 1 base and J shed 3 bases, with 25 bases lying between them. The CDR3 runs to 19 residues. The V gene's germline CDR1 is MDHEN and CDR2 SYDVKM.

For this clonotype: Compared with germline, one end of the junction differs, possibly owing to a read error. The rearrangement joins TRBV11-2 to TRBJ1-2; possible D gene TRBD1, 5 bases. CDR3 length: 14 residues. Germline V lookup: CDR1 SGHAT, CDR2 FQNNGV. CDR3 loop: CGSRERDSTYGYAF. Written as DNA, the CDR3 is TGTGGCAGCAGAGAGAGGGACTCCACCTATGGCTACGCCTTC.

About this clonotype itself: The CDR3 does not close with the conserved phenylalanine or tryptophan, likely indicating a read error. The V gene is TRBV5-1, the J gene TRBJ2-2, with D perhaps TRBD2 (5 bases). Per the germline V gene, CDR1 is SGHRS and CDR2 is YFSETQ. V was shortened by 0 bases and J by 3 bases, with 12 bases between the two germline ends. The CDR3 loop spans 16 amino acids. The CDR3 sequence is CASSLAGRADTGELFI. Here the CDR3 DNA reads TGCGCCAGCAGCTTGGCCGGGCGAGCGGACACCGGGGAGCTGTTTATT.

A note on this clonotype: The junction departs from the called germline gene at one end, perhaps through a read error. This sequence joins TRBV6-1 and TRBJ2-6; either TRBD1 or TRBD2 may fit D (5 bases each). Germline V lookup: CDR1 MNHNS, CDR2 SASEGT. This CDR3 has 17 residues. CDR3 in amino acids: CVSTLGRDRSGANVLTF. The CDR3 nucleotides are TGTGTCAGCACTCTGGGACGGGACCGCTCAGGGGCCAACGTCCTGACTTTC.

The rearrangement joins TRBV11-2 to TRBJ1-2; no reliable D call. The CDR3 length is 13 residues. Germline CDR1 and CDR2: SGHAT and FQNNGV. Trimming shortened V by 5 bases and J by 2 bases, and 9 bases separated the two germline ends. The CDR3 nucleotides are TGTGCCAGCAGCCCAGTGGGGAACTATGGCTACACCTTC. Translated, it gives CASSPVGNYGYTF. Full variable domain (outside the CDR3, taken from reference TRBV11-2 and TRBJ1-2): EAGVAQSPRYKIIEKRQSVAFWCNPISGHATLYWYQQILGQGPKLLIQFQNNGVVDDSQLPKDRFSAERLKGVDSTLKIQPAKLEDSAVYLCASSPVGNYGYTFGSGTRLTVV.

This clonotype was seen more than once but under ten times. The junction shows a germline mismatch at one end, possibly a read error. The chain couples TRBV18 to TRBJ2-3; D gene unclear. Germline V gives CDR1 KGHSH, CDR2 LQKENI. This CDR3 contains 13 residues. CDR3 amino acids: CASSPPSIDTQYF. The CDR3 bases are TGTGCCAGCTCACCACCCAGCATAGATACGCAGTATTTT.

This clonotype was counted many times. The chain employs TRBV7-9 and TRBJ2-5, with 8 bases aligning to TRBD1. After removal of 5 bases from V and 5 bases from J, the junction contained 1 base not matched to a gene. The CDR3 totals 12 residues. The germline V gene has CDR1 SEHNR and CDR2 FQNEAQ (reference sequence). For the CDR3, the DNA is TGTGCCAGCAGCAGGGACAGGGAGACCCAGTACTTC. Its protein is CASSRDRETQYF.

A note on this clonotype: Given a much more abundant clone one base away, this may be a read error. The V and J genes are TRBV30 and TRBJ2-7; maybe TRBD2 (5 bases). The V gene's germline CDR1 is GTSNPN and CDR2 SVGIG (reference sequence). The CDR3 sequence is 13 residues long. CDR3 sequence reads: CVWNRERDREQYF. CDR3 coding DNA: TGTGTCTGGAATAGGGAACGGGATCGCGAGCAGTACTTC.

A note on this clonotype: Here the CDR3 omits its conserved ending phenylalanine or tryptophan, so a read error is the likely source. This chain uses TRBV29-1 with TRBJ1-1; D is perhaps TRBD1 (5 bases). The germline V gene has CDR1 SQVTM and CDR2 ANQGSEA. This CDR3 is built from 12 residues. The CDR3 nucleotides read TGCAGCGTTGCGGCAGGGAACTCTGAAGCTTTCTCT. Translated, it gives CSVAAGNSEAFS.

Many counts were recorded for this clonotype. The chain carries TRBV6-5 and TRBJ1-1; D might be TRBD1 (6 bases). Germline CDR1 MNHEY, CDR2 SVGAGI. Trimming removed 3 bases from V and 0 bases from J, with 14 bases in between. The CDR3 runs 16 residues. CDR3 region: CASSYTSTGLNTEAFF. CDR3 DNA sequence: TGTGCCAGCAGTTATACCTCGACAGGTCTGAACACTGAAGCTTTCTTT.

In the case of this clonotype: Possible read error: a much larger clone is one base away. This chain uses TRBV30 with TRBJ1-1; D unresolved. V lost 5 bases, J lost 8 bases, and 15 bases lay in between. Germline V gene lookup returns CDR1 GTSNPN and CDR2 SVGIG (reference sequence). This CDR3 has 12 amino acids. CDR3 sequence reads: CAWRATCGEAFF. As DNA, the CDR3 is TGTGCCTGGCGCGCTACATGCGGGGAAGCTTTCTTT.

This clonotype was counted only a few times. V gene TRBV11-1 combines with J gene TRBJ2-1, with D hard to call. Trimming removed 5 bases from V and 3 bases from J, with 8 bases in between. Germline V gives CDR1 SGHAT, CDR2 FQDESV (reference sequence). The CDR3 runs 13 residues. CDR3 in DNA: TGTGCCAGCAGCCATCTGGGCTACAATGAGCAGTTCTTC. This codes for CASSHLGYNEQFF.

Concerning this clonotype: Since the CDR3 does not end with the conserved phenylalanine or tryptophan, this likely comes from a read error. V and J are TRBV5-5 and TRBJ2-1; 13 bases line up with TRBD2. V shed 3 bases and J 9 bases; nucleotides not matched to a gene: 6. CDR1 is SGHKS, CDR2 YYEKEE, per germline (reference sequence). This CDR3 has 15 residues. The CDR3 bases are TGTGCCAGCAGCTCTGGACTAGCGGGAGATACTGAGCAGTTCTCC. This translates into CASSSGLAGDTEQFS.

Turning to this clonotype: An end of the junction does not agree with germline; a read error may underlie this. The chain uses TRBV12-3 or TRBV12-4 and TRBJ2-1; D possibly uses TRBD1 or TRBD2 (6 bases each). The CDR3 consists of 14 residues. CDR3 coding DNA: TGTACCAGCAGCACCCTTACGGGGGCAATTGAGCAGTTCTTC. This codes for CTSSTLTGAIEQFF.

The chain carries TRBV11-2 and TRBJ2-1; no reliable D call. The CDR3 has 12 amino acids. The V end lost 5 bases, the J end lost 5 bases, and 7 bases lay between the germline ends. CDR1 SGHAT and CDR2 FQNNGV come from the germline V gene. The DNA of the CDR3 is TGTGCCAGCAGCCATACAAACAATGAGCAGTTCTTC. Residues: CASSHTNNEQFF.

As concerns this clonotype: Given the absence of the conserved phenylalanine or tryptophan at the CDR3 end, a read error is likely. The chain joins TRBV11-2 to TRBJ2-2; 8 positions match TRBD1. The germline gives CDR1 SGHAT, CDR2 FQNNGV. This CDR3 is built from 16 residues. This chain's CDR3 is CASSLGAAMNTGGLFI. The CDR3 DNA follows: TGTGCCAGCAGCTTAGGTGCAGCTATGAACACAGGGGGGCTGTTTATT.

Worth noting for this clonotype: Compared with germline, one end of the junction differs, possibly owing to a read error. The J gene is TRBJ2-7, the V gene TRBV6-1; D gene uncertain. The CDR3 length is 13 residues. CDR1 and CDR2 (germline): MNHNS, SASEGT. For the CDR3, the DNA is TGTGCCGGCAGTGAATGTGTTTTCTGCGAGGAGTACTTC. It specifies CAGSECVFCEEYF.

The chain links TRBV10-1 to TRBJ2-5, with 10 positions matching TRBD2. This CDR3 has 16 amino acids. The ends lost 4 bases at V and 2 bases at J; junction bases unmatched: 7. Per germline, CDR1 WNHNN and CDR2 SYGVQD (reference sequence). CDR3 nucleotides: TGCGCCAGCAGTGGGGGACTAGCGAGAGAACAAGAGACCCAGTACTTC. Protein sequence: CASSGGLAREQETQYF.

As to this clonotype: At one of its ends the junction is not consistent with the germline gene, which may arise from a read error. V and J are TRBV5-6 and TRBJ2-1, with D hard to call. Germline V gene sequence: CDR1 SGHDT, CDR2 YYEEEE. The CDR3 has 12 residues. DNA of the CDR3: TGTGTCAGCAGCAGGCTATGGGGTGAGCAGTTCTTC. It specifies CVSSRLWGEQFF.

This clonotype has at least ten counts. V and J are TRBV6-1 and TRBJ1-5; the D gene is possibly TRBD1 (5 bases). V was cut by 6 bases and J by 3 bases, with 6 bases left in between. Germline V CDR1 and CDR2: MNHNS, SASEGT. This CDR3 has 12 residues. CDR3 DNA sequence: TGTGCCAGCAGGGGGGACAATCAGCCCCAGCATTTT. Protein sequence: CASRGDNQPQHF.